The T cell receptor beta chain described here comes from a study of spatial heterogeneity in lung cancer. Notes on the study in general: Ubiquitous and regional nonsynonymous mutations were each tracked by the matching count of ubiquitous or regional expanded TCRs. Mutation tallies in tumors tracked expanded intratumoral alpha and beta TCR counts.

As for time point: sample taken at primary tumor resection. The donors comprised 60 to 85 untreated early-stage non-small cell lung cancer patients. Sequencing covered unsorted whole RNA taken from tumor, nontumor lung or frozen PBMC. As to this clonotype: No antigen is known for it.

CDR3 length: 14 residues. The trim removed 6 bases at V and 1 base at J, leaving 3 bases unmatched. One entry per CDR3 protein results from TCRdb running MiXCR on the 5' RACE reads. The data contain under 7,000 distinct CDR3 sequences, less than 3.5% of them seen just once; the ten biggest clones take up roughly 23%. V gene TRBV12-3 or TRBV12-4 combines with J gene TRBJ2-3; TRBD1 agrees at 8 bases. The receptor's source is a male donor with early-stage non-small cell lung cancer. Sequences were derived from lung tumor tissue, sampled at surgery. The CDR3 sequence: CASSRQGRTDTQYF. CDR3 in DNA: TGTGCCAGCAGCCGACAGGGGCGCACAGATACGCAGTATTTT.